This T cell receptor (beta chain) was observed in a study of response to subunit inactivated influenza vaccine. General study points: It was suggested by the authors that few new T cells are recruited by each seasonal influenza vaccination.

This CDR3 has 15 amino acids. Germline assignment: CDR1 SGDLS and CDR2 YYNGEE. The V end lost 4 bases, the J end lost 6 bases, and 17 bases lay between the germline ends. This clonotype came up many times. As yet, its antigen is unknown. TCRdb reanalysed the RT-PCR reads using MiXCR and keeps one entry per CDR3 protein. In the table there are roughly 650,000 distinct CDR3 sequences, approximately 15% of which are singletons. This rearrangement joins TRBV9 to TRBJ1-5; maybe TRBD1 (6 bases). The sequenced sample was PBMCs from blood, obtained around 15 days before vaccination. This clonotype was sampled from a man aged 45-65 years who received an inactivated influenza vaccine. CDR3 DNA sequence: TGTGCCAGCAGCACCAAGGGGGACATATTTCAGCCCCAGCATTTT. It encodes CASSTKGDIFQPQHF.